Listed below are T cell receptor beta chains from one sample, sequenced in a study of CXCR3-negative and CXCR3-positive naive CD8 T cells. TCRdb reprocessed the 5' RACE reads and stores each CDR3 protein as one record, lacking DNA. The table for this sample gives about 150,000 distinct CDR3 sequences. The sample taken for sequencing was naive CXCR3+ CD8+ T cells from blood. The receptors originated from a human donor in good health. Some clones in this sample may be carry-over from other donors' samples. Both conserved end residues are part of each CDR3. Fields, in order: CDR3 length, J gene, V gene, CDR3 protein.

cdr3_length: 18
j_call: TRBJ2-1
v_call: TRBV6-6
cdr3_aa: CASSRGGDLSDLYNEQFF

cdr3_length: 11
j_call: TRBJ2-7
v_call: TRBV7-9
cdr3_aa: CAISSSYEQYF

cdr3_length: 14
j_call: TRBJ1-5
v_call: TRBV6-5
cdr3_aa: CASSLGQGDQPQHF

cdr3_length: 18
j_call: TRBJ2-1
v_call: TRBV7-3
cdr3_aa: CASSLTYSLAGPYNEQFF

cdr3_length: 15
j_call: TRBJ2-3
v_call: TRBV12-3/TRBV12-4
cdr3_aa: CASSPLVAGTDTQYF

cdr3_length: 13
j_call: TRBJ2-7
v_call: TRBV27
cdr3_aa: CASSVNPSYEQYF

cdr3_length: 16
j_call: TRBJ1-6
v_call: TRBV9
cdr3_aa: CASSALRGAGDSPLHF

cdr3_length: 15
j_call: TRBJ2-5
v_call: TRBV28
cdr3_aa: CASSRLVGTRETQYF

cdr3_length: 12
j_call: TRBJ1-1
v_call: TRBV5-1
cdr3_aa: CATTDFGTEAFF

cdr3_length: 11
j_call: TRBJ2-3
v_call: TRBV20-1
cdr3_aa: CSARGGNTQYF

cdr3_length: 17
j_call: TRBJ2-1
v_call: TRBV15
cdr3_aa: CATSRVVGLAGNNEQFF

cdr3_length: 16
j_call: TRBJ2-7
v_call: TRBV7-9
cdr3_aa: CASSLPGLAGIYEQYF

cdr3_length: 16
j_call: TRBJ2-7
v_call: TRBV6-5
cdr3_aa: CASSYSGVGPTYEQYF

cdr3_length: 17
j_call: TRBJ2-7
v_call: TRBV4-3
cdr3_aa: CASSQDPPTGKLYEQYF

cdr3_length: 13
j_call: TRBJ2-7
v_call: TRBV7-7
cdr3_aa: CASSCGHGYEQYF

cdr3_length: 14
j_call: TRBJ2-3
v_call: TRBV15
cdr3_aa: CATSSRVSVDTQYF

cdr3_length: 14
j_call: TRBJ2-7
v_call: TRBV7-2
cdr3_aa: CASSELERWHEQYF

cdr3_length: 15
j_call: TRBJ2-3
v_call: TRBV7-6
cdr3_aa: CASSQSGGDTDTQYF

cdr3_length: 14
j_call: TRBJ2-2
v_call: TRBV12-3/TRBV12-4
cdr3_aa: CASRTTAIGGELFF

cdr3_length: 13
j_call: TRBJ2-3
v_call: TRBV24-1
cdr3_aa: CATRGSGADTQYF

cdr3_length: 16
j_call: TRBJ2-2
v_call: TRBV12-3/TRBV12-4
cdr3_aa: CASTDWSGISTGELFF

cdr3_length: 11
j_call: TRBJ2-7
v_call: TRBV28
cdr3_aa: CASRDPYEQYF

cdr3_length: 13
j_call: TRBJ2-3
v_call: TRBV7-2
cdr3_aa: CAPLGASTDTQYF

cdr3_length: 13
j_call: TRBJ2-6
v_call: TRBV7-6
cdr3_aa: CASSSHGANVLTF

cdr3_length: 14
j_call: TRBJ2-5
v_call: TRBV4-1
cdr3_aa: CANKAGGHQETQYF

cdr3_length: 14
j_call: TRBJ2-5
v_call: TRBV15
cdr3_aa: CATSRDRGVETQYF

cdr3_length: 15
j_call: TRBJ2-7
v_call: TRBV29-1
cdr3_aa: CSVSAGGPSYNEQYF

cdr3_length: 15
j_call: TRBJ2-1
v_call: TRBV4-3
cdr3_aa: CASSQVVGGHDEQFF

cdr3_length: 13
j_call: TRBJ2-4
v_call: TRBV3-1
cdr3_aa: CASSQDRENIQYF

cdr3_length: 19
j_call: TRBJ2-1
v_call: TRBV4-1
cdr3_aa: CASSQDGGSGGDSYNEQFF

cdr3_length: 14
j_call: TRBJ1-5
v_call: TRBV29-1
cdr3_aa: CSVATGGGDQPQHF

cdr3_length: 13
j_call: TRBJ1-2
v_call: TRBV12-3/TRBV12-4
cdr3_aa: CASSLGVLDGYTF

cdr3_length: 16
j_call: TRBJ2-3
v_call: TRBV7-3
cdr3_aa: CASSLRLRGETDTQYF

cdr3_length: 14
j_call: TRBJ1-1
v_call: TRBV9
cdr3_aa: CASSLGQVGTEAFF

cdr3_length: 15
j_call: TRBJ1-1
v_call: TRBV21-1
cdr3_aa: CASTHPRDGNTEAFF

cdr3_length: 17
j_call: TRBJ2-3
v_call: TRBV12-3/TRBV12-4
cdr3_aa: CASRWGPGTGLGDTQYF

cdr3_length: 16
j_call: TRBJ2-7
v_call: TRBV4-2
cdr3_aa: CASSQVEVGRTYEQYF

cdr3_length: 16
j_call: TRBJ2-1
v_call: TRBV9
cdr3_aa: CASSPKGGSSYNEQFF

cdr3_length: 12
j_call: TRBJ2-7
v_call: TRBV11-2
cdr3_aa: CASSLDLHEQYF

cdr3_length: 17
j_call: TRBJ2-7
v_call: TRBV21-1
cdr3_aa: CASSKVPLSAGPYEQYF

cdr3_length: 17
j_call: TRBJ2-5
v_call: TRBV4-3
cdr3_aa: CASSQIYEGRGQETQYF

cdr3_length: 15
j_call: TRBJ2-7
v_call: TRBV7-8
cdr3_aa: CASSPHDRLSYEQYF